The rows below give T cell receptor beta chains drawn from one sample of a study of T cells after yellow fever vaccination. TCRdb reprocessed the 5' RACE reads via MiXCR and lists one record per CDR3 protein. Of some 350,000 distinct CDR3 sequences in the sample, over 4% were seen once. This material consisted of PBMCs, taken 5 days after the yellow fever booster vaccination. The receptors were gathered from a young man who received the YFV17D yellow fever vaccine. Both conserved end residues are part of each CDR3. A D gene is named only where the DNA matches it firmly. Size tells how often a clone was seen (once, few, many) or the class of an expanded clone, and some rows leave it out.

TRBV5-1	NA	TRBD1	TRBJ2-1	CASSPSSRTGYNEQFF	TGCGCCAGCAGCCCCAGCTCCAGGACAGGCTACAATGAGCAGTTCTTC
TRBV2	NA	TRBD2	TRBJ2-2	CASSRGLAYTGELFF	TGTGCCAGCAGTCGAGGACTAGCATACACCGGGGAGCTGTTTTTT
TRBV5-1	NA	NA	TRBJ2-5	CASSLTGGAEYF	TGCGCCAGCAGCTTGACCGGAGGGGCCGAGTACTTC
TRBV6-6	NA	TRBD2	TRBJ2-1	CASRVPGLAYSHEQFF	TGTGCCAGCAGAGTTCCGGGACTAGCGTATAGTCATGAGCAGTTCTTC
TRBV5-1	few	TRBD2	TRBJ2-7	CASSLLTSGVSSYEQYF	TGCGCCAGCAGCTTGCTCACTAGCGGGGTAAGCTCCTACGAGCAGTACTTC
TRBV6-5	many	TRBD2	TRBJ2-3	CASSDDWGSGGGDTQYF	TGTGCCAGCAGTGACGACTGGGGTAGCGGGGGGGGAGATACGCAGTATTTT
TRBV7-2	many	NA	TRBJ2-5	CASSPNRETQYF	TGTGCCAGCAGCCCGAACAGGGAGACCCAGTACTTC
TRBV10-3	NA	NA	TRBJ2-6	CAISESQSGANVLTF	TGTGCCATCAGTGAGTCGCAGTCTGGGGCCAACGTCCTGACTTTC
TRBV29-1	few	NA	TRBJ2-3	CSVDRYIEDTQYF	TGCAGCGTTGACCGATACATTGAGGACACGCAGTATTTT
TRBV21-1	NA	NA	TRBJ2-2	CASSIDTRSPGELFF	TGTGCCAGCAGCATCGATACTAGATCCCCCGGGGAGCTGTTTTTT
TRBV5-1	many	TRBD2	TRBJ2-5	CASSLVASGQETQYF	TGCGCCAGCAGCTTGGTTGCTAGCGGCCAAGAGACCCAGTACTTC
TRBV25-1	few	NA	TRBJ2-3	CASKDRNPFTDTQYF	TGTGCCAGCAAAGACAGGAATCCCTTCACAGATACGCAGTATTTT
TRBV4-1	few	NA	TRBJ2-7	CASSQVSKTLYSYEQYF	TGCGCCAGCAGCCAAGTTAGTAAGACACTTTACTCCTACGAGCAGTACTTC
TRBV5-1	few	TRBD1	TRBJ2-5	CASGDRGLLETQYF	TGCGCCAGCGGGGACAGGGGTCTCTTAGAGACCCAGTACTTC
TRBV20-1	once	NA	TRBJ1-2	CSARVWGGADYGYTF	TGCAGTGCTAGAGTATGGGGGGGGGCCGACTACGGCTACACCTTC
TRBV4-2	many	TRBD2	TRBJ2-5	CASSQAGLAGEETQYF	TGTGCCAGCAGCCAAGCGGGACTAGCGGGGGAAGAGACCCAGTACTTC
TRBV18	NA	TRBD2	TRBJ2-3	CASSRLAGHTDTQYF	TGTGCCAGCTCACGGCTAGCGGGGCACACAGATACGCAGTATTTT
TRBV10-3	NA	NA	TRBJ2-5	CAISESARGSETQYF	TGTGCCATCAGTGAGTCGGCCAGGGGATCGGAGACCCAGTACTTC
TRBV27	many	NA	TRBJ2-1	CASSSRGRGYNEQFF	TGTGCCAGCAGTTCCCGGGGCCGTGGCTACAATGAGCAGTTCTTC
TRBV7-9	many	NA	TRBJ1-1	CASSTEGGTEAFF	TGTGCCAGCAGCACAGAAGGGGGCACTGAAGCTTTCTTT
TRBV6-2/TRBV6-3	few	NA	TRBJ2-1	CASRFQDGGFYNEQFF	TGTGCCAGCAGGTTTCAAGATGGGGGATTTTACAATGAGCAGTTCTTC
TRBV2	few	NA	TRBJ1-4	CASSEIQGGEKLFF	TGTGCCAGCAGTGAGATTCAGGGCGGTGAAAAACTGTTTTTT
TRBV4-2	few	NA	TRBJ2-2	CASSQDLGDANTGELFF	TGTGCCAGCAGCCAAGATTTGGGGGACGCGAACACCGGGGAGCTGTTTTTT
TRBV12-3/TRBV12-4	NA	TRBD1	TRBJ1-5	CASSKDRGLYQPQHF	TGTGCCAGCAGTAAGGACAGGGGTTTATATCAGCCCCAGCATTTT
TRBV12-3/TRBV12-4	NA	TRBD2	TRBJ2-3	CASSYGGGVSTQYF	TGTGCCAGCAGTTATGGCGGGGGGGTTAGTACGCAGTATTTT
TRBV4-1	few	TRBD2	TRBJ2-5	CASSRGAGGDQETQYF	TGCGCCAGCAGCCGAGGTGCGGGGGGGGACCAAGAGACCCAGTACTTC
TRBV12-3/TRBV12-4	few	NA	TRBJ2-3	CASSLELGITDTQYF	TGTGCCAGCAGTTTAGAGTTGGGGATTACAGATACGCAGTATTTT
TRBV5-1	many	NA	TRBJ2-6	CASSSASGANVLTF	TGCGCCAGCAGCTCGGCGTCTGGGGCCAACGTCCTGACTTTC
TRBV12-3/TRBV12-4	NA	TRBD1	TRBJ1-6	CASSSGQVPGGSYNSPLHF	TGTGCCAGCAGCTCCGGACAGGTTCCGGGAGGCTCCTATAATTCACCCCTCCACTTT
TRBV7-7	few	NA	TRBJ2-5	CASSFDRGETQYF	TGTGCCAGCAGCTTTGACCGCGGGGAGACCCAGTACTTC
TRBV9	NA	NA	TRBJ2-5	CASSVAPIQETHYF	TGTGCCAGCAGCGTAGCGCCCATCCAAGAGACCCACTACTTC
TRBV30	few	TRBD2	TRBJ2-1	CAWSVGLAGGYEQFF	TGTGCCTGGAGTGTAGGACTAGCGGGGGGGTATGAGCAGTTCTTC
TRBV24-1	few	NA	TRBJ2-5	CATSDSRTQETQYF	TGTGCCACCAGTGATTCTAGGACGCAAGAGACCCAGTACTTC
TRBV4-2	few	NA	TRBJ2-3	CASSQDGGRAGPDTQYF	TGTGCCAGCAGCCAAGATGGGGGTCGTGCAGGGCCAGATACGCAGTATTTT
TRBV11-2	few	TRBD1	TRBJ2-2	CASSKSGTANTGELFF	TGTGCCAGCAGCAAATCCGGGACAGCTAACACCGGGGAGCTGTTTTTT
TRBV15	many	TRBD2	TRBJ2-3	CATSRERGGPDTQYF	TGTGCCACCAGCAGAGAGCGGGGGGGCCCAGATACGCAGTATTTT
TRBV7-6	NA	NA	TRBJ1-6	CASKREASSYNSPLHF	TGTGCCAGCAAAAGGGAGGCGAGCTCCTATAATTCACCCCTCCACTTT
TRBV3-1	NA	TRBD2	TRBJ2-5	CASSQVAGGRPVETQYF	TGTGCCAGCAGCCAGGTAGCGGGGGGGCGTCCCGTAGAGACCCAGTACTTC